This T cell receptor (beta chain) was captured by sequencing in a study of Ad26.COV2.S vaccination and SARS-CoV-2 variants. V lost 1 base to trimming and J lost 3 bases; unmatched junction nucleotides: 1. The CDR3 is made up of 14 amino acids. Germline CDR1 LGHDT, CDR2 YNNKEL (reference sequence). Indicated treatment: some 20 received Ad26.COV2.S at low or high dose, single or two shots; about 5 received placebo; per-sample allocation not given. All samples were drawn on day 63, counting from the first vaccine or placebo injection. As its vector, the vaccine had Ad26, which expressed Wuhan-strain SARS-CoV-2 spike. TCRdb's table, derived via immunoSEQ multiplex PCR, lists solely in-frame clones and lacks some. Of about half a million clones in the sample, roughly nine tenths were seen once.

The sample in question was peripheral blood, obtained in a trial of Ad26.COV2.S vaccine versus placebo. The clonotype comes from a person between 18 and 65 years old who received the Ad26.COV2.S COVID-19 vaccine or a placebo. The chain recombines TRBV3-1 (or the pseudogene TRBV3-2) with TRBJ2-7, with 9 nucleotides matching TRBD1. This chain's CDR3 is CASSQGDRDYEQYF. Here the CDR3 DNA reads TGTGCCAGCAGCCAAGGGGACAGGGACTACGAGCAGTACTTC.